The rows below give T cell receptor beta chains drawn from one sample of a study of patients and donors after allogeneic stem cell transplantation. A single record per CDR3 protein comes from TCRdb applying MiXCR to the RT-PCR reads. The table lists roughly 200,000 distinct CDR3 sequences, about 38% of them singletons, with 11% in the top ten. Sample: blood, either unsorted or a sorted T cell fraction (not recorded which). All receptors derive from a human donor who was either an allogeneic HSCT recipient or a stem cell or donor lymphocyte infusion donor (not recorded which). It is not recorded whose cells these are; they may come from a transplant donor. Each CDR3 is given with its conserved first and last residue. The D gene is left open where the match is weak. The size of a clone is reported for some rows only, either as once, few or many, or as a class for expanded clones.

J gene,V gene,clone size,D gene,CDR3 DNA,CDR3 protein
TRBJ2-1,TRBV5-1,.,.,TGCGCCAGCAGGTATACGGGGTTAACCTACAATGAGCAGTTCTTC,CASRYTGLTYNEQFF
TRBJ1-4,TRBV12-3/TRBV12-4,.,.,TGTGCCAGCATGGGGTGGGGAGCAACTAATGAAAAACTGTTTTTT,CASMGWGATNEKLFF
TRBJ1-1,TRBV6-4,few,.,TGTGCCAGCAGCCCCGAAATGGTTCCGGGAACTGAAGCTTTCTTT,CASSPEMVPGTEAFF
TRBJ2-1,TRBV29-1,.,TRBD1,TGCAGCACTGGGGATTTAGGGACAGCTTACAATGAGCAGTTCTTC,CSTGDLGTAYNEQFF
TRBJ1-4,TRBV20-1,.,.,TGCAGTGCTAGGGGAGTGGGTGCAACTAATGAAAAACTGTTTTTT,CSARGVGATNEKLFF
TRBJ1-1,TRBV4-1,.,.,TGCGCCAGCAAAGGCACTGAAGCTTTCTTT,CASKGTEAFF
TRBJ2-5,TRBV29-1,.,TRBD1,TGCAGCGTTGGGGGACAGAGAGCGGAGACCCAGTACTTC,CSVGGQRAETQYF
TRBJ1-1,TRBV10-3,few,.,TGTGCCATCAGTGAGTATATTACCGATCAGCTCACTGAAGCTTTCTTT,CAISEYITDQLTEAFF
TRBJ1-2,TRBV12-3/TRBV12-4,.,.,TGTGCCAGCAGTCCGGACCGGTCTAACTATGGCTACACCTTC,CASSPDRSNYGYTF
TRBJ2-3,TRBV25-1,few,.,TGTGCCAGCAGTGAATATCAGGGACCAAGCACAGATACGCAGTATTTT,CASSEYQGPSTDTQYF
TRBJ2-3,TRBV2,.,.,TGTGCCAGCAGTGACCTTGGTAGGTCAGATACGCAGTATTTT,CASSDLGRSDTQYF
TRBJ2-2,TRBV3-1,.,.,TGTGCCAGCAGCCAACCAAGGACAACGAACACCGGGGAGCTGTTTTTT,CASSQPRTTNTGELFF
TRBJ2-2,TRBV20-1,.,TRBD1,TGCAGTGCTAGTACGAGGGGGCGATCCACCGGGGAGCTGTTTTTT,CSASTRGRSTGELFF
TRBJ2-7,TRBV5-6,.,.,TGTGCCAGCAGTCTCAGGGACATCTACAACGAGCAGTACTTC,CASSLRDIYNEQYF
TRBJ1-2,TRBV18,.,TRBD1,TGTGCCAGCTCACCTGGGACAGGGACTACTAACTATGGCTACACCTTC,CASSPGTGTTNYGYTF
TRBJ1-3,TRBV6-5,.,.,TGTGCCAGCAGTTACTCTCCCTCTGTCCACTCTGGAAACACCATATATTTT,CASSYSPSVHSGNTIYF
TRBJ1-1,TRBV24-1,.,.,TGTGCCACCAGTGATTCTGGTCGGGGATTCTTT,CATSDSGRGFF
TRBJ2-3,TRBV20-1,.,.,TGCAGTGCTAGACCAGACAGGCCGAGCACAGATACGCAGTATTTT,CSARPDRPSTDTQYF
TRBJ1-1,TRBV20-1,few,.,TGCAGTGGGTTACTTCAGGGGTACACTGAAGCTTTCTTT,CSGLLQGYTEAFF
TRBJ2-3,TRBV3-1,few,.,TGTGCCAGCAGCCAAGATGGGACGGATTACACAGATACGCAGTATTTT,CASSQDGTDYTDTQYF
TRBJ1-5,TRBV21-1,few,.,TGTGCCAGCAACACAGGACACGGGTTGCATTTT,CASNTGHGLHF
TRBJ1-1,TRBV29-1,.,.,TGCAGCGTTGACGCCCGCCGTACAGGGCACACTGAAGCTTTCTTT,CSVDARRTGHTEAFF
TRBJ1-2,TRBV7-9,.,.,TGTGCCAGCAGCCCCGAGTCCTATGGCTACACCTTC,CASSPESYGYTF
TRBJ1-1,TRBV5-1,.,.,TGCGCCAGCAGCTTGGTATCCGGGAACACTGAAGCTTTCTTT,CASSLVSGNTEAFF
TRBJ1-1,TRBV6-6,.,.,TGTGCCAGCAGTTTAAGCACTGAAGCTTTCTTT,CASSLSTEAFF
TRBJ1-6,TRBV12-3/TRBV12-4,.,.,TGTGCCAGCAGTCTGGGGGGGGCCGAGTCACCCCTCCACTTT,CASSLGGAESPLHF
TRBJ1-5,TRBV28,few,TRBD1,TGTGCCAGCACGACTCGGGGGACAGGGATCGGCAATCAGCCCCAGCATTTT,CASTTRGTGIGNQPQHF
TRBJ1-5,TRBV12-3/TRBV12-4,.,.,TGTGCCAGCAGTTTAGGTTCTTGGGGACCGGGCCAGCCCCAGCATTTT,CASSLGSWGPGQPQHF
TRBJ1-1,TRBV6-1,.,.,TGTGCCAGCAGTGAATTGTTGAGGACGGAGGGTAACACTGAAGCTTTCTTT,CASSELLRTEGNTEAFF
TRBJ2-2,TRBV10-3,.,.,TGTGCCATCAGTGAGTCCGTACACGGGCTCGGGACCGGGGAGCTGTTTTTT,CAISESVHGLGTGELFF
TRBJ2-5,TRBV12-3/TRBV12-4,.,.,TGTGCCAGCAGTTCCCCTCAGGGGGGAAAGACCCAGTACTTC,CASSSPQGGKTQYF